A selection of T cell receptor beta chains follows, all from one sample in a study of blood T cell repertoires in COVID-19. Method: immunoSEQ multiplex PCR; TCRdb's copy keeps in-frame clones and lacks some. Of 140,000 to 150,000 clones in the sample, around four fifths are singletons; the top ten hold 35% to 40%. Sequenced: peripheral blood. The origin of the receptors is a human donor in a cohort sampled during active COVID-19. CDR3s include the opening cysteine and the closing phenylalanine or tryptophan. The order of the fields is CDR3 DNA, CDR3 protein, clone size, V gene, J gene, D gene. The D gene is left open where the match is weak. A clone size is listed for some rows: how often the clone was seen (once, few, many), or a class if it is expanded.

TGTGCCAGCAGTGCGCCTATTGGACAGGGACAGGGTGAAAAACTGTTTTTT	CASSAPIGQGQGEKLFF	NA	TRBV28	TRBJ1-4	TRBD1
TGTGCCAGCAGTGAAGTAGGCTGGGGGGGTGGCTACACCTTC	CASSEVGWGGGYTF	NA	TRBV6-1	TRBJ1-2	NA
TGTGCCAGCAGCCCCTGGGAAAGGGGGAATGAGCAGTTCTTC	CASSPWERGNEQFF	NA	TRBV6-2/TRBV6-3	TRBJ2-1	NA
TGTGCCAGCAGCCCCGCACAGGGTCGAGGGGCCTATGGCTACACCTTC	CASSPAQGRGAYGYTF	once	TRBV11-2	TRBJ1-2	NA
TGTGCCAGCAGCCCCCGGGGGGAGCAGTACTTC	CASSPRGEQYF	NA	TRBV6-2/TRBV6-3	TRBJ2-7	NA
TGTGCCAGCAGTTTGTGGGGGGGCTCGGAGGCGTCAGGCTATGGCTACACCTTC	CASSLWGGSEASGYGYTF	NA	TRBV28	TRBJ1-2	NA
TGTGCCACCAGCAGAGTATCAGCAACTAATGAAAAACTGTTTTTT	CATSRVSATNEKLFF	NA	TRBV15	TRBJ1-4	NA
TGTGCCTGGAGTCGGGTGGACACTGAAGCTTTCTTT	CAWSRVDTEAFF	NA	TRBV30	TRBJ1-1	NA
TGTGCCAGCAGGGGTCAGGAAGCCTACGAGCAGTACTTC	CASRGQEAYEQYF	NA	TRBV6-1	TRBJ2-7	NA
TGCGCCAGCAGCCAAGACAGGGGTCTAGCTAACTATGGCTACACCTTC	CASSQDRGLANYGYTF	NA	TRBV4-1	TRBJ1-2	NA
TGTGCCAGCAGTGAAGGTTCATTCAATGAAAAACTGTTTTTT	CASSEGSFNEKLFF	many	TRBV6-1	TRBJ1-4	NA
TGTGCCAGCAGTGAATACGGGACATCTGTCTTT	CASSEYGTSVF	NA	TRBV25-1	TRBJ1-1	NA
TGCGCCAGCAATCCGGGACTACTAGCGGGGGTAGCAGATACGCAGTATTTT	CASNPGLLAGVADTQYF	NA	TRBV5-1	TRBJ2-3	TRBD2
TGTGCCAGCAGTCGATACATTACAGGGACGAGCAATCAGCCCCAGCATTTT	CASSRYITGTSNQPQHF	NA	TRBV6-6	TRBJ1-5	NA
TGTGCCAGCGGGCCAGGGGGTCAGCCCCAGCATTTT	CASGPGGQPQHF	NA	TRBV7-2	TRBJ1-5	TRBD1
TGTGCCAGCAGCTTAGATCGCTCTGGGGCCAACGTCCTGACTTTC	CASSLDRSGANVLTF	NA	TRBV11-2	TRBJ2-6	NA
TGTGCCAGCAGCGCCCTAGGTTATGGCTACACCTTC	CASSALGYGYTF	NA	TRBV7-9	TRBJ1-2	NA
TGTGCCAGTAGTGGGGACTGGAACCAGCCCCAGCATTTT	CASSGDWNQPQHF	NA	TRBV19	TRBJ1-5	NA
TGTGCCAGCAGCCGCAGTTGGCCCCAGACTGAAGCTTTCTTT	CASSRSWPQTEAFF	NA	TRBV7-2	TRBJ1-1	NA
TGCGGGAAGCAGGTGAGACACTACGAGCAGTACTTC	CGKQVRHYEQYF	NA	TRBV10-1	TRBJ2-7	NA
TGTGCCAGTAGTTTCACACCGAACACTGAAGCTTTCTTT	CASSFTPNTEAFF	few	TRBV19	TRBJ1-1	NA
TGCGCCAGCAGCTCAGCACAGGGGGCCCCATCCTACAATGAGCAGTTCTTC	CASSSAQGAPSYNEQFF	NA	TRBV5-1	TRBJ2-1	TRBD1
TGTGCCAGCAGCTTAGGTAGAGACACTGAAGCTTTCTTT	CASSLGRDTEAFF	NA	TRBV11-3	TRBJ1-1	NA
TGTGCCAGCAGTTGGGGACAGGGTAATCAGCCCCAGCATTTT	CASSWGQGNQPQHF	NA	TRBV2	TRBJ1-5	TRBD1
TGTGCCAGCAGCGGCGGGGCCGATGAGCAGTTCTTC	CASSGGADEQFF	NA	TRBV9	TRBJ2-1	NA
TGTGCCAGCAGCTCGCCCGGCGTGCAGGGATTCTACAATGAGCAGTTCTTC	CASSSPGVQGFYNEQFF	once	TRBV5-4	TRBJ2-1	NA
TGTGCCAGCAGCGTAGAGGCAACCCTGGCGGCCCAGTACTTC	CASSVEATLAAQYF	NA	TRBV9	TRBJ2-5	NA
TGTGCCAGCAGCTTAACGGGGGGGATTACCGGGGAGCTGTTTTTT	CASSLTGGITGELFF	NA	TRBV7-9	TRBJ2-2	TRBD2
TGTGCCAGCAGTGAAGAGGCGGGCGTGAGGGGCTACACCTTC	CASSEEAGVRGYTF	NA	TRBV6-1	TRBJ1-2	NA
TGTGCCAGTATTTCCGGGACTAGGAGCACAGATACGCAGTATTTT	CASISGTRSTDTQYF	NA	TRBV19	TRBJ2-3	TRBD2
TGTGCCAGCTCACCACAGGGACAAGAGCAGTACTTC	CASSPQGQEQYF	NA	TRBV18	TRBJ2-7	NA
TGTGCCAGCAGACACGGGACAGGGAACTATGGCTACACCTTC	CASRHGTGNYGYTF	NA	TRBV6-6	TRBJ1-2	TRBD1
TGTGCCAGCAGCTTGTGGGGGACAGGGTCTGAAGCTTTCTTT	CASSLWGTGSEAFF	NA	TRBV5-6	TRBJ1-1	TRBD1
TGTGCCAGCAGCCCCGGACTAGCGGGGTTTAGCTCCTACAATGAGCAGTTCTTC	CASSPGLAGFSSYNEQFF	once	TRBV11-2	TRBJ2-1	TRBD2
TGTGCCAGTAGTGGACAGGGGAGGGTATATGGCTACACCTTC	CASSGQGRVYGYTF	NA	TRBV19	TRBJ1-2	TRBD1
TGTGCCAGCAGCGAGACTAGCGGTCCATGGGAGACCCAGTACTTC	CASSETSGPWETQYF	NA	TRBV9	TRBJ2-5	TRBD2
TGTGCCAGCAGCCAAGAAGGGGGGGGGCCCCAGCATTTT	CASSQEGGGPQHF	NA	TRBV3-1/TRBV3-2	TRBJ1-5	NA
TGTGCCAGTAGTATCCGGGACTTTTCCTACAATGAGCAGTTCTTC	CASSIRDFSYNEQFF	NA	TRBV19	TRBJ2-1	NA
TGTGCCAGCAGCTTTGCTCCGGGACAGGGGGGCTACGAGCAGTACTTC	CASSFAPGQGGYEQYF	once	TRBV7-8	TRBJ2-7	TRBD1
TGTGCCTGGAGTCCCCGAGGCGGGCGGCAAGAGGGCTACACCTTC	CAWSPRGGRQEGYTF	NA	TRBV30	TRBJ1-2	NA
TGCGCCAGCAGCCAAGGATTCATGGGACAGGGGGCCGCCTACGAGCAGTACTTC	CASSQGFMGQGAAYEQYF	NA	TRBV4-3	TRBJ2-7	TRBD1
TGTGCCAGCAGCCCAAGCGGGCCTGGAAACACCATATATTTT	CASSPSGPGNTIYF	NA	TRBV11-2	TRBJ1-3	NA
TGTGCCAGCAGCTTAGGCATAGCGGGCCTTTCCGAGACCCAGTACTTC	CASSLGIAGLSETQYF	once	TRBV7-2	TRBJ2-5	TRBD2
TGTGCCTACGAACGGACAGGCAAGCGCGAGCAGTACTTC	CAYERTGKREQYF	NA	TRBV24-1	TRBJ2-7	TRBD1
TGTGCCACCAGCAGAGATGGACTAGCGGGATACAATGAGCAGTTCTTC	CATSRDGLAGYNEQFF	NA	TRBV15	TRBJ2-1	TRBD2
TGTGCCAGCAGGGGGGTGGGACAGATGAACACTGAAGCTTTCTTT	CASRGVGQMNTEAFF	NA	TRBV6-5	TRBJ1-1	TRBD1
TGTGCCAGCAGCTCGGGACAGGGGGCGCGGGAAAAACTGTTTTTT	CASSSGQGAREKLFF	NA	TRBV5-5	TRBJ1-4	TRBD1
TGTGCCAGCAGTGAATCAGTGAACACTGAAGCTTTCTTT	CASSESVNTEAFF	few	TRBV6-1	TRBJ1-1	NA
TGTGCCAGCAGTTTGGGACAGTCCTACGAGCAGTACTTC	CASSLGQSYEQYF	NA	TRBV28	TRBJ2-7	TRBD1
TGTGCCATCAGTGTTTCGACAGGGGGCGCGGGCTACACCTTC	CAISVSTGGAGYTF	few	TRBV10-3	TRBJ1-2	TRBD1
TGTGCCAGCAGTCCGCCGGGACAAACTAATTCACCCCTCCACTTT	CASSPPGQTNSPLHF	few	TRBV27	TRBJ1-6	NA
TGCGCCAGCAGCCAAGACCGGAGCTCCTATAATTCACCCCTCCACTTT	CASSQDRSSYNSPLHF	NA	TRBV4-1	TRBJ1-6	NA
TGTGCCAGCAGCTCCCAGGGGGCGGTGGGCTACGAGCAGTACTTC	CASSSQGAVGYEQYF	NA	TRBV11-2	TRBJ2-7	TRBD1
TGTGCCAGCAGCTCAGTTGGCTATGGCTACACCTTC	CASSSVGYGYTF	NA	TRBV5-4	TRBJ1-2	NA
TGCGCCAGCAGCGTCAGGGGGCTTGCTGGAAACACCATATATTTT	CASSVRGLAGNTIYF	NA	TRBV5-1	TRBJ1-3	TRBD1
TGTGCCAGCAGTTACGCAGGGACAGGGATCTACGAGCAGTACTTC	CASSYAGTGIYEQYF	once	TRBV6-2/TRBV6-3	TRBJ2-7	TRBD1
TGTGCCAGCAGCCCGGAGGGGAATCAGCCCCAGCATTTT	CASSPEGNQPQHF	NA	TRBV4-2	TRBJ1-5	NA
TGCGCCAGCAGCCCGGCAGGAACACGGAACACTGAAGCTTTCTTT	CASSPAGTRNTEAFF	NA	TRBV5-1	TRBJ1-1	NA
TGTGCCAGTAGTATAAGGGGGAACACTGAAGCTTTCTTT	CASSIRGNTEAFF	NA	TRBV19	TRBJ1-1	NA